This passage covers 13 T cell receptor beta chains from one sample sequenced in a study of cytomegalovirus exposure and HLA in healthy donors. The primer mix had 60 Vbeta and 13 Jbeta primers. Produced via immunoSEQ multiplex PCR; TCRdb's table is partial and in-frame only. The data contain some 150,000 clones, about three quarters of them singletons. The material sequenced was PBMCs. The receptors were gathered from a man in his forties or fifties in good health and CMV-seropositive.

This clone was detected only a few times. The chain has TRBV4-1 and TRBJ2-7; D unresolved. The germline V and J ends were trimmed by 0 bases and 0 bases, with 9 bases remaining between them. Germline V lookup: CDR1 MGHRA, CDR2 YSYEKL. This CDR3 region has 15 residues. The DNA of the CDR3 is TGCGCCAGCAGCCAAGAATGGGCTACCTCCTACGAGCAGTACTTC. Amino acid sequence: CASSQEWATSYEQYF.

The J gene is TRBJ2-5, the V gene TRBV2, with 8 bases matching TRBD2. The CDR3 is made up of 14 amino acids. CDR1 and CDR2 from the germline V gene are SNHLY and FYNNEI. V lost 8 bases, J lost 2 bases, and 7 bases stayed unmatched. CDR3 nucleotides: TGTGCCAGCGAACTAGCGGCAACACAAGAGACCCAGTACTTC. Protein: CASELAATQETQYF.

The CDR3, as DNA: TGTGCCAGCAGTTCCCCAGACAGGGGAAGGGGTCAGCCCCAGCATTTT. Amino acids: CASSSPDRGRGQPQHF. J is TRBJ1-5 and V is TRBV6-6; TRBD1 matches at 8 bases. Germline V lookup: CDR1 MNHNY, CDR2 SVGAGI (reference sequence). The V gene end was trimmed by 4 bases and the J gene end by 6 bases; junction bases not matched to a gene: 11. This CDR3 comprises 16 residues.

CDR3 residues: CASSEYMGRGKMNTEAFF. CDR3 sequence (DNA): TGTGCCAGCAGTGAATATATGGGCAGGGGTAAAATGAACACTGAAGCTTTCTTT. The J gene is TRBJ1-1, the V gene TRBV25-1; possible D gene TRBD1, 6 bases. V dropped 0 bases and J dropped 0 bases, with 17 bases sitting between them. This CDR3 has 18 amino acids. The germline V gene encodes CDR1 MGHDK and CDR2 SYGVNS.

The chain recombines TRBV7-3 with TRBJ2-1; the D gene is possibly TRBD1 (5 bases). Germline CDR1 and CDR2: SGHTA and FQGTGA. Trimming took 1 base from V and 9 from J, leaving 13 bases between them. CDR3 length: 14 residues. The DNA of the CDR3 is TGTGCCAGCAGCTTAAGGGGCTCTTGGGGTGAGCAGTTCTTC. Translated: CASSLRGSWGEQFF.

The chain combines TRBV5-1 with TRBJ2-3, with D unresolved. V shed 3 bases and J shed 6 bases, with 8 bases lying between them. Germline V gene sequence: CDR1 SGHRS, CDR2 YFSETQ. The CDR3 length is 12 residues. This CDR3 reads CASSSVGDTQYF. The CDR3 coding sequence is TGCGCCAGCAGCTCCGTCGGGGATACGCAGTATTTT. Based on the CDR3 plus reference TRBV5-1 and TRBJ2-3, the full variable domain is KAGVTQTPRYLIKTRGQQVTLSCSPISGHRSVSWYQQTPGQGLQFLFEYFSETQRNKGNFPGRFSGRQFSNSRSEMNVSTLELGDSALYLCASSSVGDTQYFGPGTRLTVL.

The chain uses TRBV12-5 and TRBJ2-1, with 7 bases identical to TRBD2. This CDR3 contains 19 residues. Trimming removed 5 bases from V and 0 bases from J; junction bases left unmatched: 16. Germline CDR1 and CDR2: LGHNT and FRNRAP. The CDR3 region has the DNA TGTGCTAGTGGTCGGTACCTGGGGGGGGGATTAGACTCCTACAATGAGCAGTTCTTC. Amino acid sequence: CASGRYLGGGLDSYNEQFF.

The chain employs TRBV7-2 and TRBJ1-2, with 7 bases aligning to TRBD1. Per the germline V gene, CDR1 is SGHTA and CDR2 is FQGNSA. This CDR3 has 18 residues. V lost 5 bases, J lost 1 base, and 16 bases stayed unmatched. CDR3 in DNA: TGTGCCAGCAGCACTTATCCGGGACAGAACATATATAACTATGGCTACACCTTC. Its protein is CASSTYPGQNIYNYGYTF.

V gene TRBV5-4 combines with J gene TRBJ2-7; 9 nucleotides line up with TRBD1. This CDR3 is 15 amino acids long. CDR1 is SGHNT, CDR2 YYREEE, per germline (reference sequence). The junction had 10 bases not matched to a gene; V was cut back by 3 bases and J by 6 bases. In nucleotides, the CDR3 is TGTGCCAGCAGCTCCGACAGGGGGTTAAAGGGCGAGCAGTACTTC. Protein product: CASSSDRGLKGEQYF. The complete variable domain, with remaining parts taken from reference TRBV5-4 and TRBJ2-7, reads ETGVTQSPTHLIKTRGQQVTLRCSSQSGHNTVSWYQQALGQGPQFIFQYYREEENGRGNFPPRFSGLQFPNYSSELNVNALELDDSALYLCASSSDRGLKGEQYFGPGTRLTVT.

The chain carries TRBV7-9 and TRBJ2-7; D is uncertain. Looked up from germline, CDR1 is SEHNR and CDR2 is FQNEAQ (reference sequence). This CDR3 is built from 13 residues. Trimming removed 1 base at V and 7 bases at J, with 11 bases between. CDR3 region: CASSLDEHREQYF. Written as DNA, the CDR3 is TGTGCCAGCAGCTTAGATGAGCACCGTGAGCAGTACTTC.

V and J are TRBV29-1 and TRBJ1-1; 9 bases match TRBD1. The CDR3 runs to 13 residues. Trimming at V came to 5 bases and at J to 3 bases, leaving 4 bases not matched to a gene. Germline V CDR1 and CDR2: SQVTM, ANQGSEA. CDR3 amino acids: CSVSDRGYTEAFF. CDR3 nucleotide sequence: TGCAGCGTTTCGGACAGGGGCTACACTGAAGCTTTCTTT.

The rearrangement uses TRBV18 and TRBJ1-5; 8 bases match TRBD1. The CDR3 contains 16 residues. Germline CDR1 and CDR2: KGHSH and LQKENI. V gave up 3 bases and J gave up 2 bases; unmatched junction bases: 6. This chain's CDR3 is CASSPTTGVGNQPQHF. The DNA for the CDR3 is TGTGCCAGCTCACCTACGACAGGGGTCGGCAATCAGCCCCAGCATTTT.

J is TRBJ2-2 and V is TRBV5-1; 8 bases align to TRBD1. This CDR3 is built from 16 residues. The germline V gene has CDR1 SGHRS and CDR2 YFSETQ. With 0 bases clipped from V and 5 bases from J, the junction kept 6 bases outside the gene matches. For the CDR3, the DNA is TGCGCCAGCAGCTTGGTGTTAACAGGGGGTACCGGGGAGCTGTTTTTT. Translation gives CASSLVLTGGTGELFF.